This T cell receptor (beta chain) was identified in a study of T cell responses to AZD1222 COVID-19 vaccine. Study conclusions and caveats: Clonal diversity was possibly underestimated; the donors were predominantly white British and more often female.

Concerning this clone: Its target is unknown.

Sequenced by immunoSEQ multiplex PCR; TCRdb stores in-frame clones only, minus some. The table lists 85,000 to 90,000 clones, about 92% of them singletons. From germline, CDR1 is ENHRY and CDR2 SYGVKD. After removal of 10 bases from V and 0 bases from J, the junction contained 6 bases not matched to a gene. There are 14 residues in the CDR3. Source: peripheral blood, taken on day 0 of AZD1222 vaccination. This receptor was obtained from an adult in good health. This sequence joins TRBV10-3 and TRBJ1-3; TRBD1 agrees at 7 bases. CDR3 in amino acids: CATGQEISGNTIYF. CDR3 DNA: TGTGCCACTGGACAGGAGATCTCTGGAAACACCATATATTTT.